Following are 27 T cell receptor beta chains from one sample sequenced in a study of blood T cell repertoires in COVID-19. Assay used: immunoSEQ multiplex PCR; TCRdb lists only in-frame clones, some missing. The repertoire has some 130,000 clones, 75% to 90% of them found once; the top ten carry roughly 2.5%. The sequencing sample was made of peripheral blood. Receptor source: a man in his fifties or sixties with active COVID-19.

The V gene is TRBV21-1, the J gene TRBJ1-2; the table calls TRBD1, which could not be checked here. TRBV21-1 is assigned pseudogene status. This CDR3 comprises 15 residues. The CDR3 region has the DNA TGTGCCAGCAGCAATCGGAACAGGGGGAACTATGGCTACACCTTC. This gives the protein CASSNRNRGNYGYTF.

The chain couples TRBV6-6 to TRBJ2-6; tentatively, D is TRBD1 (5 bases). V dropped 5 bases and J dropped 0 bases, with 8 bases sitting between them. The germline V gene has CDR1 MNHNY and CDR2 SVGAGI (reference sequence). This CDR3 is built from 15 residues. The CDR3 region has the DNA TGTGCCAGCAGTAAAGACAGCTCTGGGGCCAACGTCCTGACTTTC. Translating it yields CASSKDSSGANVLTF.

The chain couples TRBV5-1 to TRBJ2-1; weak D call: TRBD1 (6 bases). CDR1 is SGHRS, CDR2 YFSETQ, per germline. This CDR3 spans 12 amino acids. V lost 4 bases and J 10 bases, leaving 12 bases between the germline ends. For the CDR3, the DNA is TGCGCCAGCAGCATCTACAGGGACGAGCAGTTCTTC. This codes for CASSIYRDEQFF.

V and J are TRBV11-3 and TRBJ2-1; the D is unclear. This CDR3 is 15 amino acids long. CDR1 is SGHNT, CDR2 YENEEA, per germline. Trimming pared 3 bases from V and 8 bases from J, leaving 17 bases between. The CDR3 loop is CASSFDPTPFDEQFF. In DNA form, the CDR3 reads TGTGCCAGCAGCTTCGATCCGACACCGTTTGATGAGCAGTTCTTC.

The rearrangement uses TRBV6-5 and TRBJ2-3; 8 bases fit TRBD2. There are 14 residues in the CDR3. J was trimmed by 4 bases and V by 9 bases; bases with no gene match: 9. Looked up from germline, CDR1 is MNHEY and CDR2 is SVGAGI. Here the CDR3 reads CASLPAGEADTQYF. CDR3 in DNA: TGTGCCAGTCTACCAGCGGGGGAGGCAGATACGCAGTATTTT.

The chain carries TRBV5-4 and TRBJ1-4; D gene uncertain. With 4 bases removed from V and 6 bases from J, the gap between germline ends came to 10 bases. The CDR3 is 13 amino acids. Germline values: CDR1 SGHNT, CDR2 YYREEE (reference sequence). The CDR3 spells CASSPGGYEKLFF. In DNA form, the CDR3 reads TGTGCCAGCAGCCCCGGCGGTTATGAAAAACTGTTTTTT.

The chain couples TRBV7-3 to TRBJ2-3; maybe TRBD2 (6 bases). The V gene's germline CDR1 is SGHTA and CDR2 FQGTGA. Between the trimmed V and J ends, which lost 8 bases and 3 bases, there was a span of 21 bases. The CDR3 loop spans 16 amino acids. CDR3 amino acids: CASEGEGPGETDTQYF. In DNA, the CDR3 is TGTGCCAGCGAGGGAGAGGGGCCGGGGGAAACAGATACGCAGTATTTT.

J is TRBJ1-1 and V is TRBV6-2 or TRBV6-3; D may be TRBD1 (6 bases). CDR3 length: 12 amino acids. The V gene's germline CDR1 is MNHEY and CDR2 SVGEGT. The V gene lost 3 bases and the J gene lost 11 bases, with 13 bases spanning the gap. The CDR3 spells CASSYGGSRAFF. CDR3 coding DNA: TGTGCCAGCAGTTATGGGGGCTCGCGGGCTTTCTTT.

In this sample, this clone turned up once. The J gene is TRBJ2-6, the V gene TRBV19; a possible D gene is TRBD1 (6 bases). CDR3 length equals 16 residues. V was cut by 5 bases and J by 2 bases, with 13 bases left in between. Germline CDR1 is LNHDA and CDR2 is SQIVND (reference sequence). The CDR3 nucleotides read TGTGCCAGTAGTGCCACAGGGTTTGCTGGGGCCAACGTCCTGACTTTC. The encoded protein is CASSATGFAGANVLTF.

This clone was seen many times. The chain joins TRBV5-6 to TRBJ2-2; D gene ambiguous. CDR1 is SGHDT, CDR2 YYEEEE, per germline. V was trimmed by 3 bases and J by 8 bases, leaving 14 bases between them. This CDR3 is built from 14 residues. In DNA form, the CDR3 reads TGTGCCAGCAGCTCAGATCCTAGTTCTGGGGAGCTGTTTTTT. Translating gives CASSSDPSSGELFF.

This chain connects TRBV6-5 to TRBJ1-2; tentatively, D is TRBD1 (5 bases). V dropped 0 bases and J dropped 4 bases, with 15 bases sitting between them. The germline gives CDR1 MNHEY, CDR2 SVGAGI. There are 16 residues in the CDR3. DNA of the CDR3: TGTGCCAGCAGTTACTCAGGACATATCGAAACCTATGGCTACACCTTC. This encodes CASSYSGHIETYGYTF.

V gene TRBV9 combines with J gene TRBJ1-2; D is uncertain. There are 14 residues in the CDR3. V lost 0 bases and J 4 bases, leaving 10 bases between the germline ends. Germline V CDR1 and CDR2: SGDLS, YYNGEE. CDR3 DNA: TGTGCCAGCAGCGTAGAGGAGGGATCCTATGGCTACACCTTC. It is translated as CASSVEEGSYGYTF.

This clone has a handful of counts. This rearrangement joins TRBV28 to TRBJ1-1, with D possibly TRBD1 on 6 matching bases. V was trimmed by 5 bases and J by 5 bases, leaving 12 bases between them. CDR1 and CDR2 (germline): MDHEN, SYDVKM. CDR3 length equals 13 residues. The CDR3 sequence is CASSMGARTEAFF. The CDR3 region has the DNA TGTGCCAGCAGTATGGGGGCGCGGACTGAAGCTTTCTTT.

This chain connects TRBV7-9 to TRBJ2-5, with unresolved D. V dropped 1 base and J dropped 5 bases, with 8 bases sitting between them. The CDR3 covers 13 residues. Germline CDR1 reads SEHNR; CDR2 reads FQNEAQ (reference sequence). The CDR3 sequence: CASSLGAMETQYF. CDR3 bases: TGTGCCAGCAGCTTAGGAGCGATGGAGACCCAGTACTTC.

CDR3 nucleotides: TGTGCCACCTTGACGGGATCCTACGAGCAGTACTTC. The encoded protein is CATLTGSYEQYF. The rearrangement links TRBV6-6 to TRBJ2-7; a weak D match, TRBD2 (5 bases). Germline V gene sequence: CDR1 MNHNY, CDR2 SVGAGI (reference sequence). The CDR3 totals 12 residues. Between the trimmed V and J ends, which lost 10 bases and 1 base, there was a span of 11 bases.

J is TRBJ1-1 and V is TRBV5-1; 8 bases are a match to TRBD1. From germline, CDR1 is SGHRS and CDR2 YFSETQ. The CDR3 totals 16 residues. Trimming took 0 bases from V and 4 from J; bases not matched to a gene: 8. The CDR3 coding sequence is TGCGCCAGCAGCTTGGTGCAGGGGGCTTGGGGCACTGAAGCTTTCTTT. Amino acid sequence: CASSLVQGAWGTEAFF.

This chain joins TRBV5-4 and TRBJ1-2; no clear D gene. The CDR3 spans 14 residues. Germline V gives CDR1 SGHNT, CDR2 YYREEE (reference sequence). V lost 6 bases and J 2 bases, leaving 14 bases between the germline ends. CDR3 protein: CASNRERENYGYTF. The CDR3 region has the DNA TGTGCCAGCAACCGGGAAAGGGAGAACTATGGCTACACCTTC.

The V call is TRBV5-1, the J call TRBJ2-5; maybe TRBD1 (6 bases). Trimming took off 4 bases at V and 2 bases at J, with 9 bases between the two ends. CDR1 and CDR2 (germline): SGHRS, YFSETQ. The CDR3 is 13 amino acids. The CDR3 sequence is CASSAGQQETQYF. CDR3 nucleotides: TGCGCCAGCAGCGCTGGACAGCAAGAGACCCAGTACTTC.

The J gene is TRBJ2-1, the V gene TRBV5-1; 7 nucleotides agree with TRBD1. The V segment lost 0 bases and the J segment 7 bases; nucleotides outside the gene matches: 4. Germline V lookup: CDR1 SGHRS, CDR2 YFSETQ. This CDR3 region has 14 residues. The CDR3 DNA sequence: TGCGCCAGCAGCTTGGGGGACAGTACTAATGAGCAGTTCTTC. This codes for CASSLGDSTNEQFF. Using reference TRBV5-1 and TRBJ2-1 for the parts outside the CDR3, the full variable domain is KAGVTQTPRYLIKTRGQQVTLSCSPISGHRSVSWYQQTPGQGLQFLFEYFSETQRNKGNFPGRFSGRQFSNSRSEMNVSTLELGDSALYLCASSLGDSTNEQFFGPGTRLTVL.

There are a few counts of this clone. The CDR3 DNA reads TGTGCCAGTAGTATCAGAATTAATAATGAAAAACTGTTTTTT. Translating gives CASSIRINNEKLFF. The chain has TRBV19 and TRBJ1-4; D is unresolved. The CDR3 spans 14 residues. Germline V gene sequence: CDR1 LNHDA, CDR2 SQIVND (reference sequence). V dropped 3 bases and J dropped 4 bases, with 9 bases sitting between them. Full variable domain (missing parts from reference TRBV19 and TRBJ1-4): DGGITQSPKYLFRKEGQNVTLSCEQNLNHDAMYWYRQDPGQGLRLIYYSQIVNDFQKGDIAEGYSVSREKKESFPLTVTSAQKNPTAFYLCASSIRINNEKLFFGSGTQLSVL.

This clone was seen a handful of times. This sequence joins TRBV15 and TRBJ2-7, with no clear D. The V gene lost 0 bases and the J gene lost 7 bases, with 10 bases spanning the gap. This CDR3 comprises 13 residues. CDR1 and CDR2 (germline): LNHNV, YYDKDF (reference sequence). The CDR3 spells CATSRDRSVEQYF. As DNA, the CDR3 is TGTGCCACCAGCAGAGATCGGTCTGTTGAGCAGTACTTC.

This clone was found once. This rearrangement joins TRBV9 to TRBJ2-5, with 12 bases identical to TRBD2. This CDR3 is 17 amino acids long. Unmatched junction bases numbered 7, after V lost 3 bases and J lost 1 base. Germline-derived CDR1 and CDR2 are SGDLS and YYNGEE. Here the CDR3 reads CASSASGGARGQETQYF. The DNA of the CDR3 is TGTGCCAGCAGCGCTAGCGGGGGGGCCAGGGGCCAAGAGACCCAGTACTTC.

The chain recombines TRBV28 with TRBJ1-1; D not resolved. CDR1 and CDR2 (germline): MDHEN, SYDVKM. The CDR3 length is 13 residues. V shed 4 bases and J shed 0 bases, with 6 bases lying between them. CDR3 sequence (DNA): TGTGCCAGCAGTTCAGCGATGAACACTGAAGCTTTCTTT. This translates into CASSSAMNTEAFF.

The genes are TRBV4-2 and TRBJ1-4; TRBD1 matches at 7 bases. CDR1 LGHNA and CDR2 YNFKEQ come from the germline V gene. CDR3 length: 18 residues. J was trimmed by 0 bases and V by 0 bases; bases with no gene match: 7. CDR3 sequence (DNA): TGTGCCAGCAGCCAAGATCGACAGGGACAAACAACTAATGAAAAACTGTTTTTT. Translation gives CASSQDRQGQTTNEKLFF.

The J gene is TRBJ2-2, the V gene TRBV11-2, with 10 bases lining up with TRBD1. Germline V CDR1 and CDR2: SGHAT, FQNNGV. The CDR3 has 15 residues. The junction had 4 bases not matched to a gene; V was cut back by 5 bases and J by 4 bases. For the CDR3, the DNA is TGTGCCAGCAGCACCCGGACAGGGGGCACCGGGGAGCTGTTTTTT. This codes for CASSTRTGGTGELFF. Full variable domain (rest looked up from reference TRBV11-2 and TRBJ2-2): EAGVAQSPRYKIIEKRQSVAFWCNPISGHATLYWYQQILGQGPKLLIQFQNNGVVDDSQLPKDRFSAERLKGVDSTLKIQPAKLEDSAVYLCASSTRTGGTGELFFGEGSRLTVL.

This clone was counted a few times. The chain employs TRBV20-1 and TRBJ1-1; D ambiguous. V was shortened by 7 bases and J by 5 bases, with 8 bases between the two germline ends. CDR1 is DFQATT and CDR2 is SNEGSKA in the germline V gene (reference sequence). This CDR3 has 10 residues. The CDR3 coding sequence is TGCAGTGTCGCCACTACTGAAGCTTTCTTT. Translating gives CSVATTEAFF.

This chain's CDR3 is CSVCPDRQNTEAFF. The CDR3 region has the DNA TGCAGCGTGTGTCCCGACAGGCAGAACACTGAAGCTTTCTTT. The chain joins TRBV29-1 to TRBJ1-1; D is perhaps TRBD1 (6 bases). Germline loops: CDR1 SQVTM, CDR2 ANQGSEA. The V gene lost 6 bases and the J gene lost 1 base, with 15 bases spanning the gap. The CDR3 is 14 amino acids.